This T cell receptor beta chain was documented in a study of early T cells in non-severe SARS-CoV-2 infection. General observations from the study: Anti-spike CD8 responses were favored by VDJdb matching, which missed private and CD4 specificities.

Attached unique molecular identifiers marked individual cDNA molecules. A single record per CDR3 protein comes from TCRdb applying MiXCR to the 5' RACE reads. Of about 97,000 distinct CDR3 sequences in the sample, around 10% are singletons; the top ten hold roughly 4.5%. The CDR3 has 17 residues. Trimming cost V 5 bases and J 12 bases; bases outside gene matches: 20. CDR1 is SGHAT and CDR2 is FQNNGV in the germline V gene. This clonotype was detected only a few times. Its antigen is currently unknown. The sequencing here drew on whole blood, taken at baseline. This clonotype was obtained from an adult who was a healthcare worker with PCR-confirmed SARS-CoV-2 infection or an uninfected control (not recorded which). V is TRBV11-2 and J is TRBJ2-1; 9 bases are shared with TRBD1. In DNA form, the CDR3 reads TGTGCCAGCAGCCTCTTCTCCGGGACAGGGCCCTCGGTGGCGCAGTTCTTC. Its translation is CASSLFSGTGPSVAQFF. The full variable domain, its missing parts supplied by reference TRBV11-2 and TRBJ2-1, is EAGVAQSPRYKIIEKRQSVAFWCNPISGHATLYWYQQILGQGPKLLIQFQNNGVVDDSQLPKDRFSAERLKGVDSTLKIQPAKLEDSAVYLCASSLFSGTGPSVAQFFGPGTRLTVL.